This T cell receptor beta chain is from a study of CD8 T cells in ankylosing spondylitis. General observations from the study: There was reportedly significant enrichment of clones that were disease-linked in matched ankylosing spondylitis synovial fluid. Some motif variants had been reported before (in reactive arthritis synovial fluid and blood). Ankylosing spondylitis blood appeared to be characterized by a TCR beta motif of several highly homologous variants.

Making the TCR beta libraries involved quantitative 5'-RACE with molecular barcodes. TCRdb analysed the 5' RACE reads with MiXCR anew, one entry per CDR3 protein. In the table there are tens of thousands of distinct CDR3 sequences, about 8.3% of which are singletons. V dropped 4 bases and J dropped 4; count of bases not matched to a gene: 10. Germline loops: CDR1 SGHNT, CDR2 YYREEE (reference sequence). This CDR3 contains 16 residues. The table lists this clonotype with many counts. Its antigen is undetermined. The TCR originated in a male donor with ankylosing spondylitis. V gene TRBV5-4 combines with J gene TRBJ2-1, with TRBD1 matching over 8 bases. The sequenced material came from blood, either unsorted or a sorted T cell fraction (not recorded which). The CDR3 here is CASSTRGQGYYNEQFF. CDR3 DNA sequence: TGTGCCAGCAGCACCCGTGGACAGGGATATTACAATGAGCAGTTCTTC. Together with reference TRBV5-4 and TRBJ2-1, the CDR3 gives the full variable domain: ETGVTQSPTHLIKTRGQQVTLRCSSQSGHNTVSWYQQALGQGPQFIFQYYREEENGRGNFPPRFSGLQFPNYSSELNVNALELDDSALYLCASSTRGQGYYNEQFFGPGTRLTVL.